Listed below are T cell receptor beta chains from one sample, sequenced in a study of T cell repertoires in aging, cancer and after chemotherapy. Via MiXCR, TCRdb re-called the multiplex PCR reads, giving one row per CDR3 protein. The sample lists over a thousand distinct CDR3 sequences, around 30% seen once, with around 92% in the top ten. Material for sequencing was blood. The source is a human donor with a blood cancer. Both conserved end residues are part of each CDR3. D genes are given only for firm matches. Clone sizes are given selectively: once, few, many, or a class where the clone is expanded.

d_gene	v_gene	abundance	j_gene	CDR3aa	CDR3nt
NA	TRBV15	NA	TRBJ2-5	CATSRGEGDGETQYF	TGTGCCACCAGCAGGGGGGAAGGGGATGGGGAGACCCAGTACTTC
NA	TRBV4-2	NA	TRBJ1-2	CASSPTGSNSDYTF	TGTGCCAGCAGCCCGACAGGTTCAAACTCCGACTACACCTTC
TRBD1	TRBV6-5	few	TRBJ1-3	CASSPQGLFRENTIYF	TGTGCCAGCAGTCCACAGGGGCTATTTCGTGAAAACACCATATATTTT
NA	TRBV5-8	NA	TRBJ2-2	CASSLGQRKPPLGELFF	TGTGCCAGCAGCTTGGGCCAGCGGAAACCCCCTTTGGGGGAGCTGTTTTTT
TRBD1	TRBV24-1	few	TRBJ2-1	CATSDQGRDRGGNEQFF	TGTGCCACCAGTGACCAAGGCCGGGACAGGGGCGGCAATGAGCAGTTCTTC
TRBD2	TRBV27	medium-sized	TRBJ2-5	CASSLSWLAEQETQYF	TGTGCCAGCAGTCTAAGTTGGCTAGCGGAACAAGAGACCCAGTACTTC
NA	TRBV12-3/TRBV12-4	few	TRBJ2-7	CASSPPQGSPYEQYF	TGTGCCAGCAGTCCCCCCCAGGGATCCCCTTACGAGCAGTACTTC
NA	TRBV6-1	medium-sized	TRBJ2-5	CASSEGTVTEETQYF	TGTGCCAGCAGTGAAGGGACAGTTACAGAAGAGACCCAGTACTTC
NA	TRBV2	NA	TRBJ1-4	CASRQQGSPNEKLFF	TGTGCCAGCAGGCAACAGGGTTCACCTAATGAAAAACTGTTTTTT
NA	TRBV20-1	NA	TRBJ1-6	CSARDSTRNNSPLHF	TGCAGTGCTAGAGATTCTACACGAAATAATTCACCCCTCCACTTT
NA	TRBV7-9	NA	TRBJ2-7	CASSATGLTYEQYF	TGTGCCAGCAGCGCGACAGGCCTAACCTACGAGCAGTACTTC
TRBD2	TRBV4-1	NA	TRBJ2-1	CASSYGREINNEQFF	TGCGCCAGCAGCTACGGGCGGGAGATCAACAATGAGCAGTTCTTC
NA	TRBV27	large	TRBJ2-5	CASPWVETQYF	TGTGCCAGCCCTTGGGTGGAGACCCAGTACTTC
TRBD2	TRBV18	few	TRBJ2-7	CASSLQVASGSAYEQYF	TGTGCCAGCTCACTCCAGGTGGCTAGCGGGAGCGCCTACGAGCAGTACTTC
TRBD2	TRBV18	medium-sized	TRBJ2-3	CASSSPPGLAGDLNGDTDTQYF	TGTGCCAGCTCATCCCCGCCGGGACTAGCGGGAGACTTGAACGGAGACACAGATACGCAGTATTTT
NA	TRBV6-2/TRBV6-3	medium-sized	TRBJ2-7	CASSDNKAKQYF	TGTGCCAGCAGCGACAACAAGGCAAAGCAGTACTTC
TRBD2	TRBV6-5	medium-sized	TRBJ2-3	CASSYVAGGGTDTQYF	TGTGCCAGCAGTTATGTGGCGGGGGGCGGCACAGATACGCAGTATTTT
NA	TRBV28	NA	TRBJ1-2	CASSLGLWTVGYTF	TGTGCCAGCAGTTTAGGGCTATGGACGGTGGGCTACACCTTC
NA	TRBV30	medium-sized	TRBJ1-5	CAWSVRGNQPQHF	TGTGCCTGGAGCGTACGGGGCAATCAGCCCCAGCATTTT
NA	TRBV6-1	NA	TRBJ2-2	CASLPGGNTGELFF	TGTGCCAGCCTTCCGGGCGGGAACACCGGGGAGCTGTTTTTT
NA	TRBV27	NA	TRBJ2-7	CASSFPYEQYF	TGTGCCAGCAGTTTCCCCTACGAGCAGTACTTC
TRBD2	TRBV18	NA	TRBJ2-4	CASSPGGTSGRAKNIQYF	TGTGCCAGCTCACCTGGGGGGACTAGCGGGAGGGCCAAAAACATTCAGTACTTC
TRBD2	TRBV29-1	NA	TRBJ2-1	CSVVWLAGNEQFF	TGCAGCGTTGTATGGCTAGCGGGCAATGAGCAGTTCTTC
NA	TRBV27	medium-sized	TRBJ2-1	CASRIGIANSYNEQFF	TGTGCCAGCAGGATAGGCATAGCTAACTCCTACAATGAGCAGTTCTTC
NA	TRBV27	NA	TRBJ2-7	CASSLFPAYEQYF	TGTGCCAGCAGTTTATTCCCAGCCTACGAGCAGTACTTC
TRBD2	TRBV20-1	NA	TRBJ2-7	CSARRTSGRSGRYEQYF	TGCAGTGCTAGAAGGACTAGCGGGAGATCCGGGCGCTACGAGCAGTACTTC
TRBD2	TRBV23-1	NA	TRBJ2-3	CASSPLAGDLNGDTDTQYF	TGCGCCAGCAGTCCACTAGCGGGAGACTTGAACGGAGACACGGATACGCAGTATTTT
NA	TRBV2	NA	TRBJ2-1	CASSEVYNEQFF	TGTGCCAGCAGTGAAGTTTACAATGAGCAGTTCTTC
NA	TRBV13	NA	TRBJ2-7	CASSFSSLAEQYF	TGTGCCAGCAGCTTTTCTTCCTTAGCCGAGCAGTACTTC
NA	TRBV21-1	NA	TRBJ2-3	CASSKNTQYF	TGTGCCAGCAGCAAAAATACGCAGTATTTT
NA	TRBV27	medium-sized	TRBJ2-3	CASSLISMNGDTDTQYF	TGTGCCAGCAGTTTAATAAGCATGAACGGAGACACAGATACGCAGTATTTT
TRBD2	TRBV28	few	TRBJ2-3	CASSPTPGLAGDLNGDTDTQYF	TGTGCCAGCAGTCCGACTCCCGGACTAGCGGGAGACTTGAACGGAGACACAGATACGCAGTATTTT
NA	TRBV27	NA	TRBJ2-1	CASSLGVGGHEQFF	TGTGCCAGCAGTTTAGGGGTGGGGGGTCATGAGCAGTTCTTC
TRBD2	TRBV7-2	NA	TRBJ2-3	CASSLGGRNQATQYF	TGTGCCAGCAGCTTGGGCGGGAGAAACCAGGCGACGCAGTATTTT
NA	TRBV6-1	NA	TRBJ2-4	CASSEGLAANIQYF	TGTGCCAGCAGTGAGGGATTAGCGGCAAACATTCAGTACTTC
NA	TRBV19	medium-sized	TRBJ2-7	CASSMGTYEQYF	TGTGCCAGTAGTATGGGCACCTACGAGCAGTACTTC
TRBD1	TRBV6-6	medium-sized	TRBJ2-2	CASRPEGQGADGELFF	TGTGCCAGCAGACCCGAGGGACAGGGGGCCGACGGGGAGCTGTTTTTT
TRBD1	TRBV29-1	medium-sized	TRBJ1-2	CSVAGTGSDYGYTF	TGCAGCGTGGCCGGGACAGGGTCGGACTATGGCTACACCTTC
TRBD1	TRBV7-2	NA	TRBJ2-3	CASSSRTGGWRDTQYF	TGTGCCAGCAGCTCCAGAACAGGGGGGTGGAGAGATACGCAGTATTTT
NA	TRBV4-2	NA	TRBJ2-7	CASSQARGDEQYF	TGTGCCAGCAGCCAAGCGCGCGGCGACGAGCAGTACTTC
NA	TRBV7-6	few	TRBJ2-3	CASSLDWRGRADTQYF	TGTGCCAGCAGCTTAGATTGGCGGGGGCGAGCAGATACGCAGTATTTT
TRBD1	TRBV4-3	NA	TRBJ2-7	CASSRDRVYEQYF	TGCGCCAGCAGCCGGGACAGGGTCTACGAGCAGTACTTC
NA	TRBV18	few	TRBJ1-5	CASSPQGANQPQHF	TGTGCCAGCTCACCACAGGGAGCCAATCAGCCCCAGCATTTT
NA	TRBV12-3/TRBV12-4	few	TRBJ2-1	CASSSVGSYNEQFF	TGTGCCAGCAGTTCCGTCGGGTCTTACAATGAGCAGTTCTTC
NA	TRBV6-1	medium-sized	TRBJ2-3	CASSVRAGQYF	TGTGCCAGCAGTGTTAGAGCCGGGCAGTATTTT
NA	TRBV19	medium-sized	TRBJ1-1	CAVRGKMFTEAFF	TGTGCCGTACGGGGTAAAATGTTCACTGAAGCTTTCTTT
TRBD2	TRBV6-5	medium-sized	TRBJ2-1	CASRQTSGTHNEQFF	TGTGCCAGCAGGCAGACTAGCGGGACGCACAATGAGCAGTTCTTC
TRBD2	TRBV28	few	TRBJ2-1	CASSSLPGGRVSYNEQFF	TGTGCCAGCTCCTCCCTCCCTGGGGGGAGGGTCTCCTACAATGAGCAGTTCTTC
NA	TRBV30	medium-sized	TRBJ1-5	CAWNEGTPGPQHF	TGTGCCTGGAACGAAGGGACCCCCGGGCCCCAGCATTTT
TRBD1	TRBV7-9	few	TRBJ2-2	CASSFGSQGAAGELFF	TGTGCCAGCAGCTTTGGGTCCCAGGGGGCCGCCGGGGAGCTGTTTTTT
TRBD2	TRBV12-3/TRBV12-4	few	TRBJ2-4	CASIHSGRAKNIQYF	TGTGCCAGCATCCACAGCGGGAGGGCCAAAAACATTCAGTACTTC
NA	TRBV21-1	hyperexpanded	TRBJ2-3	CASSKELAGDLNGDTDTQYF	TGTGCCAGCAGCAAAGAACTAGCGGGAGACTTGAACGGAGACACAGATACGCAGTATTTT